This T cell receptor beta chain comes out of a study of graft-versus-host responses after intestinal transplantation. The repertoire was sequenced with immunoSEQ multiplex PCR; TCRdb's copy has only in-frame clones and lacks some. In the table there are some 84,000 clones, around 80% of which are singletons. Study results and limitations: Some GvH clones were seen earlier in gut or blood, suggesting intestinal origin.

As to this clone: Its antigen is unknown.

This CDR3 comprises 13 residues. Germline V gene data show CDR1 as MDHEN and CDR2 as SYDVKM. Deletions cut 4 bases from V and 3 bases from J, with 6 bases between. The clonotype was recovered from a human donor who received an intestinal transplant. The chain links TRBV28 to TRBJ2-2, with TRBD2 as a possible D gene (5 bases). The source was unstimulated CD4+ T cells sorted from spleen or lymph node cells, collected before intestinal transplant. CDR3 sequence: CASSSDYTGELFF. DNA for the CDR3: TGTGCCAGCAGTTCGGACTACACCGGGGAGCTGTTTTTT.